The rows below give T cell receptor beta chains drawn from one sample of a study of cytomegalovirus exposure and HLA in healthy donors. Measured with immunoSEQ multiplex PCR; TCRdb has only the in-frame clones, and not every one. The sample shows roughly 80,000 clones, and just over 5.5% sits with its ten largest clones. What was sequenced was PBMCs. The receptors were sampled from a girl aged 10 to 17 in good health and CMV-seropositive. The CDR3 runs from the conserved cysteine through the conserved F or W.

v_gene,CDR3aa
TRBV7-9,CASSLRLAGITDTQYF
TRBV6-1,CASSEGRRDNEQFF
TRBV5-1,CASSLEGTPNQPQHF
TRBV13,CASSPGNTQYF
TRBV6-1,CASVHRGDTEAFF
TRBV7-6,CASSLLAGGYNEQFF
TRBV7-2,CASSRNSGGLVGSEQFF
TRBV9,CASSPSGTGGAEQYF
TRBV4-3,CASSQEGLAGGLVF
TRBV5-4,CASSSTAGGTEAFF
TRBV19,CASSPTGGAGGYTF
TRBV5-1,CASSRSSGGASRSYNEQFF
TRBV5-1,CASSGLDGYTF